In its sample, the clone carrying this T cell receptor beta chain was seen a few times. Its antigen is not identified. MiXCR was run by TCRdb on the reads, yielding one entry per CDR3 protein. The sample gives approximately 300,000 distinct CDR3 sequences, roughly 25% of which show up once; 13% is in the top ten. The data derive from a study of T cell repertoires in cytomegalovirus infection. Findings and limits, study-wide: The ex vivo response was dominated by HLA-C-restricted CMV-specific TCR beta clonotypes.

CDR3 length equals 12 residues. V was pared by 5 bases and J by 3 bases, with 7 bases between. CDR1 LNHDA and CDR2 SQIVND come from the germline V gene (reference sequence). V and J are TRBV19 and TRBJ1-2; TRBD1 might be the D (5 bases). This material consisted of cultured PBMCs, taken from culture after CMV antigen stimulation. This TCR was sampled from a human donor in good health (CMV status not recorded). Some clones in this sample may be carry-over from other donors' samples. CDR3 nucleotide sequence: TGTGCCAGTAGTGACAGTCACTATGGCTACACCTTC. Its translation is CASSDSHYGYTF.